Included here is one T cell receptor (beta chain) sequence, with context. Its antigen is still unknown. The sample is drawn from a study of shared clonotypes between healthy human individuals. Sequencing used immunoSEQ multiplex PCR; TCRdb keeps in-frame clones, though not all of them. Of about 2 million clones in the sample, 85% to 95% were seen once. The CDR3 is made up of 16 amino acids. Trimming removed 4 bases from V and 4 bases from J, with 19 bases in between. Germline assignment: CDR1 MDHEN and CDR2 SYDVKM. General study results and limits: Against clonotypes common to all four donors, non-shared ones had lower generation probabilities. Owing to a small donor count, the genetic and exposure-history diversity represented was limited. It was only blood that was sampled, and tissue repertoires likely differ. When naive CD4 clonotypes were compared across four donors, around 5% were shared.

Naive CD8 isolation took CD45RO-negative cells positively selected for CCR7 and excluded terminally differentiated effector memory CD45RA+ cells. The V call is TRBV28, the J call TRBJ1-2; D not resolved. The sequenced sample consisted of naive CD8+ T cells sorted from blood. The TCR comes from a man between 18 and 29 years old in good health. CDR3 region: CASSWRSDSTLYGYTF. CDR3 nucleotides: TGTGCCAGCAGTTGGCGCTCTGACTCTACCCTCTATGGCTACACCTTC.